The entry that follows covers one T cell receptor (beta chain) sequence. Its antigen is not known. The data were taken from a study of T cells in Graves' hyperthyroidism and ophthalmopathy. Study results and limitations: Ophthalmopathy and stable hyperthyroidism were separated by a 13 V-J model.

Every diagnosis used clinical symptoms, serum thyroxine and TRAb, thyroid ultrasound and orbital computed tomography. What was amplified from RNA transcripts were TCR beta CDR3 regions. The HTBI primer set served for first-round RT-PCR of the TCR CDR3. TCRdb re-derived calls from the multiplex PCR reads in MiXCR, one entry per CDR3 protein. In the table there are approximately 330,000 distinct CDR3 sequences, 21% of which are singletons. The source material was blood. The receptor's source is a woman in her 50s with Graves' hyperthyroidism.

CDR3 region: CASSSTGGRGTEAFF. The DNA for the CDR3 is TGCGCCAGCAGCTCGACAGGGGGAAGGGGCACTGAAGCTTTCTTT. V gene TRBV5-1 combines with J gene TRBJ1-1, with 9 bases aligning to TRBD1. CDR3 length: 15 residues. The V gene's germline CDR1 is SGHRS and CDR2 YFSETQ. Trimming removed 3 bases from V and 4 bases from J; junction bases left unmatched: 7.